Listed below are T cell receptor beta chains from one sample, sequenced in a study of T cells in Graves' hyperthyroidism and ophthalmopathy. MiXCR was run by TCRdb on the multiplex PCR reads, yielding one entry per CDR3 protein. The data show 750,000 to 900,000 distinct CDR3 sequences, 38% seen once. The sequencing sample was made of blood. Receptors originate from a man aged 18 to 29 with Graves' hyperthyroidism. The CDR3 runs from the conserved cysteine through the conserved F or W. The D gene is left open where the match is weak. Clone size, where shown, is once, few, many, or a class for clones that have expanded.

j_call | d_call | v_call | clone_size | cdr3_nt | cdr3_aa
TRBJ1-4 | NA | TRBV5-6 | many | TGTGCCAGCAGCTTCGGGACAACTAATGAAAAACTGTTTTTT | CASSFGTTNEKLFF
TRBJ2-2 | NA | TRBV7-9 | NA | TGTGCCAGCAGCCCGACCATCACCGGGGAGCTGTTTTTT | CASSPTITGELFF
TRBJ1-2 | TRBD1 | TRBV20-1 | many | TGCAGTGCTGGAGACAGGGCTGTACGGTATGGCTACACCTTC | CSAGDRAVRYGYTF
TRBJ2-6 | TRBD1 | TRBV7-6 | NA | TGTGCCAGCAGCCTGGACAGGGCCTTCTCTGGGGCCAACGTCCTGACTTTC | CASSLDRAFSGANVLTF
TRBJ1-1 | NA | TRBV19 | few | TGTGCCAGTAGTATGAAGCCGGCGAACACTGAAGCTTTCTTT | CASSMKPANTEAFF
TRBJ1-2 | NA | TRBV7-9 | many | TGTGCCAGCAACCCCACGGGGGGCTATGGCTACACCTTC | CASNPTGGYGYTF
TRBJ2-7 | TRBD2 | TRBV29-1 | NA | TGCAGCGCCGCGGGAGCCTACGAGCAGTACTTC | CSAAGAYEQYF
TRBJ2-1 | NA | TRBV29-1 | NA | TGCAGCGCGGCGGGGTTCGGAGAGCAGTTCTTC | CSAAGFGEQFF
TRBJ2-7 | TRBD2 | TRBV7-9 | NA | TGTGCCAGCAGCCCAAGCGGGAGTAGATACGAGCAGTACTTC | CASSPSGSRYEQYF
TRBJ2-5 | TRBD1 | TRBV4-1 | NA | TGCGCCAGCAGCCAGGACAGGGGGTTCCAAGAGACCCAGTACTTC | CASSQDRGFQETQYF
TRBJ1-5 | NA | TRBV7-9 | NA | TGTGCCAGCAGTTTAGAGCTCCCCCTGAGCAATCAGCCCCAGCATTTT | CASSLELPLSNQPQHF
TRBJ1-1 | NA | TRBV10-3 | many | TGTGCCATCAGTGAGGGACCACCATGGGGCACTGAAGCTTTCTTT | CAISEGPPWGTEAFF
TRBJ2-2 | NA | TRBV7-9 | many | TGTGCCAGCAGCCCCCGGAGCAGGGACGACGGGGAGCTGTTTTTT | CASSPRSRDDGELFF
TRBJ1-2 | NA | TRBV14 | NA | TGTGCCAGCAGCCAAGATCCACAGCCCTATGGCTACACCTTC | CASSQDPQPYGYTF
TRBJ1-3 | NA | TRBV7-6 | many | TGTGCCAGCAGCCCCGAACAGATTGGAAACACCATATATTTT | CASSPEQIGNTIYF
TRBJ1-1 | TRBD1 | TRBV7-9 | NA | TGTGCCAGCAGCACCCAGACAGGGGGCGGTGGCACTGAAGCTTTCTTT | CASSTQTGGGGTEAFF
TRBJ2-7 | TRBD1 | TRBV20-1 | NA | TGCAGTTACTATGGACAGGGGAGCTCCTACGAGCAGTACTTC | CSYYGQGSSYEQYF
TRBJ2-7 | NA | TRBV12-3/TRBV12-4 | NA | TGTGCCAGCGGACCGGGACCGATCTACGAGCAGTACTTC | CASGPGPIYEQYF
TRBJ1-3 | TRBD1 | TRBV19 | few | TGTGCCAGTAGTATAGATTCGGACAGGGGGCTTGGAAACACCATATATTTT | CASSIDSDRGLGNTIYF
TRBJ1-1 | NA | TRBV7-2 | NA | TGTGCCAGCAGCTCAGTCGCGGGACTTCCTGAAGCTTTCTTT | CASSSVAGLPEAFF
TRBJ2-7 | TRBD1 | TRBV2 | NA | TGTGCCAGCAGTGTCCGCAGGGGGCCCCTTGGTGAGCAGTACTTC | CASSVRRGPLGEQYF
TRBJ1-6 | NA | TRBV7-9 | few | TGTGCCAGCACGACAGGCGGATCTTCACCCCTCCACTTT | CASTTGGSSPLHF
TRBJ2-2 | TRBD1 | TRBV7-6 | few | TGTGCCAGCAGCCCCGGGGACAGGGTTACCGGGGAGCTGTTTTTT | CASSPGDRVTGELFF
TRBJ1-1 | TRBD1 | TRBV9 | many | TGTGCCAGCAGCGACCGGGACAGGGGCACTGAAGCTTTCTTT | CASSDRDRGTEAFF
TRBJ1-2 | TRBD1 | TRBV11-1 | few | TGTGCCAGCAGCGAGGGACAGAAAAACTATGGCTACACCTTC | CASSEGQKNYGYTF
TRBJ2-1 | TRBD2 | TRBV6-1 | NA | TGTGCCAGCACATGGCTAGCGGGGAATGAGCAGTTCTTC | CASTWLAGNEQFF
TRBJ2-7 | NA | TRBV4-1 | few | TGCGCCAGCAGCCAAGTACAGGCCGGGGACGAGCAGTACTTC | CASSQVQAGDEQYF
TRBJ2-7 | NA | TRBV6-5 | NA | TGTGCCAGCAGTTACACCGCGAACTACGAGCAGTACTTC | CASSYTANYEQYF
TRBJ2-5 | NA | TRBV9 | many | TGTGCCAGCAGCCCTCAAGCGGGTAAAGAGACCCAGTACTTC | CASSPQAGKETQYF
TRBJ1-5 | NA | TRBV11-2 | few | TGTGCCAGCAGCCAGGACAGCCATAGCAATCAGCCCCAGCATTTT | CASSQDSHSNQPQHF
TRBJ1-3 | NA | TRBV29-1 | NA | TGCAGCAGTGGGGACAACTCTGGGAACACCATATATTTT | CSSGDNSGNTIYF
TRBJ2-7 | TRBD2 | TRBV28 | NA | TGTGCCAGCACCCACCGGGGACTAGGTTCGTCCGAGCAGTACTTC | CASTHRGLGSSEQYF
TRBJ2-5 | NA | TRBV10-3 | many | TGTGCCATCAGTGCGACCCTGTTGGAGACCCAGTACTTC | CAISATLLETQYF
TRBJ1-2 | TRBD1 | TRBV2 | NA | TGTGCTATGGGACAGGGGGATGGTGGCTACACCTTC | CAMGQGDGGYTF
TRBJ2-7 | NA | TRBV11-2 | NA | TGTGCCAGCAGTTCGGGGGGCTACACCGGGAGGAGGGAGCAGTACTTC | CASSSGGYTGRREQYF
TRBJ1-6 | NA | TRBV5-1 | few | TGCGCCAGCAGCCCGTCCGGGACGGTTAATTCACCCCTCCACTTT | CASSPSGTVNSPLHF
TRBJ1-1 | TRBD1 | TRBV7-6 | NA | TGTGCCAGCAGCTCGACAGGGGGGACTGAAGCTTCCTTT | CASSSTGGTEASF
TRBJ1-6 | TRBD1 | TRBV25-1 | NA | TGTGCCAGCAGCGTGACAGGGGGCTTGTCCCTCCACTTT | CASSVTGGLSLHF
TRBJ1-1 | TRBD1 | TRBV7-9 | many | TGTGCCAGCAGCTTAAGACAGGGACTCACTGAAGCTTTCTTT | CASSLRQGLTEAFF
TRBJ1-1 | NA | TRBV9 | NA | TGTGCCAGCAGCGTGAAGGACAGTGGGGCATCGAACACTGAAGCTTTCTTT | CASSVKDSGASNTEAFF
TRBJ2-7 | TRBD2 | TRBV10-2 | NA | TGCGCCAGCAGTGAATGGCTAGCGGGAGTCTCCTACGAGCAGTACTTC | CASSEWLAGVSYEQYF
TRBJ2-2 | NA | TRBV7-6 | NA | TGTGCCAGCAGCGCCGACAGAATCACCGGGGAGCTGTTTTTT | CASSADRITGELFF
TRBJ2-7 | NA | TRBV6-5 | many | TGTGCCAGCAGTTACCTCTACGAGCAGTACTTC | CASSYLYEQYF
TRBJ2-7 | TRBD2 | TRBV7-9 | NA | TGTGCCAGCAGGGGACTAGCGGGGGGCGAGCAGTACTTC | CASRGLAGGEQYF
TRBJ1-2 | TRBD1 | TRBV2 | NA | TGTGCCAGCAGTGAGGGACAGCCTGGCTACACCTTC | CASSEGQPGYTF
TRBJ1-2 | TRBD1 | TRBV2 | many | TGTGCCAGCAGTGAAGCGCTCGGGACAGGGATAGAAGGCTACACCTTC | CASSEALGTGIEGYTF
TRBJ2-5 | NA | TRBV12-3/TRBV12-4 | NA | TGTGCCAGCACCCAAGGGCAGTTGGAGACCCAGTACTTC | CASTQGQLETQYF